This is a list of T cell receptor beta chains from one sample in a study of T cells in Graves' hyperthyroidism and ophthalmopathy. TCRdb reprocessed the multiplex PCR reads with MiXCR, giving one entry per CDR3 protein. The table records about 610,000 distinct CDR3 sequences, approximately 15% of them present only once. The sample comprised blood. The source of these receptors is a woman in her thirties or forties with Graves' ophthalmopathy. CDR3s include the opening cysteine and the closing phenylalanine or tryptophan. The D gene is left open where the match is weak. The size field is filled for only some rows; it gives once, few, many or a size class.

TRBV7-2	many	TRBJ2-7	NA	TGTGCCAGCAGCTTAGTAGGCAGGGTAAGCTACGAGCAGTACTTC	CASSLVGRVSYEQYF
TRBV25-1	many	TRBJ2-7	TRBD2	TGTGCCAGCAGTGAGGGGAGGGCAGACACCTACGAGCAGTACTTC	CASSEGRADTYEQYF
TRBV11-2	NA	TRBJ2-7	TRBD2	TGTGCCAGCAGCACGACTAGCGACGAGCAGTACTTC	CASSTTSDEQYF
TRBV27	few	TRBJ2-7	TRBD1	TGTGCCAGACCCTCCGGACAGGGGCCCTACGAGCAGTACTTC	CARPSGQGPYEQYF
TRBV7-2	many	TRBJ1-1	TRBD1	TGTGCCAGCAGCACCTCCGACAGGGATACTGAAGCTTTCTTT	CASSTSDRDTEAFF
TRBV2	many	TRBJ1-2	NA	TGTGCCAGCAGACAGGGCGCTTTGCGGGGCTACACCTTC	CASRQGALRGYTF
TRBV28	many	TRBJ1-1	NA	TGTGCCAGCAGCCTGACGAACACTGAAGCTTTCTTT	CASSLTNTEAFF
TRBV30	many	TRBJ1-5	NA	TGTGCCTGGAGTGGTGTAGGGCAGGGACAGCCCCAGCATTTT	CAWSGVGQGQPQHF
TRBV12-3/TRBV12-4	many	TRBJ1-2	NA	TGTGCCAGCAGCCACGGGACGGTCTATGGCTACACCTTC	CASSHGTVYGYTF
TRBV5-1	many	TRBJ2-7	NA	TGCGCCAGCAGTCTGATGGCGGTAAGCTCCTACGAGCAGTACTTC	CASSLMAVSSYEQYF
TRBV2	many	TRBJ2-2	NA	TGTGCCAGCAGTGAATTAGGGTCCGCCGGGGAGCTGTTTTTT	CASSELGSAGELFF
TRBV19	once	TRBJ1-1	TRBD1	TGTGCCAGTAGTCGAGGACAGGGGTTATTGAACACTGAAGCTTTCTTT	CASSRGQGLLNTEAFF
TRBV6-1	few	TRBJ2-7	NA	TGTGCCAGCAGGGCAGGTCTCTACGAGCAGTACTTC	CASRAGLYEQYF
TRBV4-1	few	TRBJ2-6	TRBD1	TGCGCCAGCAGCCAGGCCCAGGGGGCCGGGGCCAACGTCCCGACTTTC	CASSQAQGAGANVPTF
TRBV5-1	NA	TRBJ2-5	TRBD2	TGCGCCACCTCGACTAGCGGATCACAAGAGACCCAGTACTTC	CATSTSGSQETQYF
TRBV27	many	TRBJ1-2	NA	TGTGCCAGCAGTTTATCGCGGAATTTGGATCTGGGGGATGGCTACACCTTC	CASSLSRNLDLGDGYTF
TRBV5-1	many	TRBJ2-7	NA	TGCGCCAGCAGTTTTAGTGGACAGACCTACGAGCAGTACTTC	CASSFSGQTYEQYF